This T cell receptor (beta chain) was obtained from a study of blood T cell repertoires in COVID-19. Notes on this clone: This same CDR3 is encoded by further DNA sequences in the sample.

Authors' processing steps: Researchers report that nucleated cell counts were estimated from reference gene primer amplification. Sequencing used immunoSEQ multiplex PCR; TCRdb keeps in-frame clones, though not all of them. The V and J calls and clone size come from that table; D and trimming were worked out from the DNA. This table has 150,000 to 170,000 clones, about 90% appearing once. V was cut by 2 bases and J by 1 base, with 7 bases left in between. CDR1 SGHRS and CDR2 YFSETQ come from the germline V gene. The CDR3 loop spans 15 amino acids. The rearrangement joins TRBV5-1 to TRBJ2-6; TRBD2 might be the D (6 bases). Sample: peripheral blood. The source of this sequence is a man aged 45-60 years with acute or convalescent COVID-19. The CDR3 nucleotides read TGCGCCAGCAGCTTAGGAGGGTCTGGGGCCAACGTCCTGACTTTC. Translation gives CASSLGGSGANVLTF.